The sequence of this T cell receptor (beta chain) was determined in a study of T cells after yellow fever vaccination. This clonotype was found a few times. TCRdb re-called the 5' RACE reads with MiXCR, one entry per CDR3 protein. The repertoire holds 500,000 to 650,000 distinct CDR3 sequences, with 10% to 15% as singletons. This clonotype was sampled from a man aged 25 to 45 who received the YFV17D yellow fever vaccine. This material consisted of PBMCs, taken on the day of the yellow fever booster vaccination.

CDR3 sequence reads: CAISSNGEGETQYF. The CDR3 nucleotides read TGTGCCATCAGTAGTAATGGGGAGGGAGAGACCCAGTACTTC. The J gene is TRBJ2-5, the V gene TRBV10-3, with 7 bases aligning to TRBD2. CDR1 and CDR2 (germline): ENHRY, SYGVKD. The V and J ends lost 5 bases and 4 bases, in that order; junction bases with no gene match: 7. This CDR3 region has 14 residues.